The 29 T cell receptor beta chains presented below share a single source sample, sequenced in a study of early T cells in non-severe SARS-CoV-2 infection. From the 5' RACE reads, TCRdb called clonotypes with MiXCR, one entry per CDR3 protein. The sample includes 95,000 to 110,000 distinct CDR3 sequences, 11% of them seen just once. Material: whole blood. These TCRs come from an adult who was a healthcare worker with PCR-confirmed SARS-CoV-2 infection or an uninfected control (not recorded which).

This clonotype was counted between two and nine times. The chain is built from TRBV9 and TRBJ2-3; 7 nucleotides agree with TRBD2. Trimming took 0 bases from V and 3 from J; bases not matched to a gene: 4. The CDR3 runs to 15 residues. Germline CDR1 and CDR2: SGDLS and YYNGEE. CDR3 bases: TGTGCCAGCAGCGTAGATGGGAGGGCGACAGATACGCAGTATTTT. It is translated as CASSVDGRATDTQYF.

This rearrangement joins TRBV30 to TRBJ1-2; no firm D call. The CDR3 runs to 13 residues. The V end was cut by 1 base, the J end by 8 bases, with 14 bases between. Germline CDR1 is GTSNPN and CDR2 is SVGIG (reference sequence). The CDR3 sequence: CAWSGELGNGYTF. In DNA, the CDR3 is TGTGCCTGGAGTGGGGAGTTGGGGAACGGCTACACCTTC.

This clonotype appeared a few times. The chain employs TRBV28 and TRBJ2-1; D assignment may be TRBD1 or TRBD2 (6 bases each). The CDR3 is 16 residues long. The germline gives CDR1 MDHEN, CDR2 SYDVKM. The V end lost 6 bases, the J end lost 7 bases, and 22 bases lay between the germline ends. The CDR3 bases are TGTGCCAGCAGACGCGCAGGGGCGGGAATGGGGAATGAGCAGTTCTTC. It translates to CASRRAGAGMGNEQFF.

This clonotype was counted ten times or more. The chain joins TRBV25-1 to TRBJ2-7, with D possibly TRBD1 on 5 matching bases. Looked up from germline, CDR1 is MGHDK and CDR2 is SYGVNS. This CDR3 comprises 12 residues. V lost 4 bases to trimming and J lost 5 bases, with 9 bases between them. The CDR3 region is CASSAGNHEQYF. The CDR3 coding sequence is TGTGCCAGCAGTGCAGGGAACCACGAGCAGTACTTC.

This clonotype was detected ten times or more. The CDR3 protein is CSPRAPGAYNEQFF. CDR3 in DNA: TGCAGTCCTCGGGCACCCGGGGCATACAATGAGCAGTTCTTC. The chain carries TRBV20-1 and TRBJ2-1; TRBD1 or TRBD2 may be the D gene (5 bases each). Germline V CDR1 and CDR2: DFQATT, SNEGSKA (reference sequence). Trimming pared 8 bases from V and 4 bases from J, leaving 18 bases between. CDR3 size: 14 residues.

This clonotype came up many times. The genes are TRBV28 and TRBJ2-1; 10 nucleotides match TRBD2. Trimming took 3 bases from V and 8 from J; bases not matched to a gene: 7. Germline assignment: CDR1 MDHEN and CDR2 SYDVKM. The CDR3 consists of 15 residues. CDR3 bases: TGTGCCAGCAGTTTCCCCTCTAGCGGGAGACATGAGCAGTTCTTC. Encoded protein: CASSFPSSGRHEQFF.

This clonotype was observed many times. The chain couples TRBV7-2 to TRBJ2-1, with 9 bases aligning to TRBD2. This CDR3 is built from 13 residues. Germline V lookup: CDR1 SGHTA, CDR2 FQGNSA. The V gene end was trimmed by 4 bases and the J gene end by 7 bases; junction bases not matched to a gene: 2. CDR3 DNA: TGTGCCAGCAGCTCAACTAGCGGGAATGAGCAGTTCTTC. It translates to CASSSTSGNEQFF. Complete variable domain (other parts from reference TRBV7-2 and TRBJ2-1): GAGVSQSPSNKVTEKGKDVELRCDPISGHTALYWYRQSLGQGLEFLIYFQGNSAPDKSGLPSDRFSAERTGGSVSTLTIQRTQQEDSAVYLCASSSTSGNEQFFGPGTRLTVL.

Many counts were recorded for this clonotype. This sequence joins TRBV6-5 and TRBJ1-6, with 9 nucleotides matching TRBD1. The CDR3 spans 16 residues. Unmatched junction bases numbered 12, after V lost 5 bases and J lost 10 bases. CDR1 is MNHEY and CDR2 is SVGAGI in the germline V gene. This CDR3 reads CASSDIRGQGRSPLHF. CDR3 coding DNA: TGTGCCAGCAGTGATATACGGGGACAGGGACGGTCACCCCTCCACTTT.

In this sample, this clonotype turned up many times. The genes are TRBV4-1 and TRBJ2-4; TRBD2 agrees at 12 bases. V dropped 4 bases and J dropped 3; count of bases not matched to a gene: 4. Germline CDR1 and CDR2: MGHRA and YSYEKL. The CDR3 runs 16 residues. The CDR3 sequence is CASSPPGLAGKNIQYF. The CDR3 DNA reads TGCGCCAGCAGCCCCCCGGGACTAGCGGGCAAAAACATTCAGTACTTC.

The chain recombines TRBV7-3 with TRBJ2-7; 8 bases are a match to TRBD1. The V and J ends lost 4 bases and 3 bases, in that order; junction bases with no gene match: 11. The CDR3 is made up of 16 amino acids. The germline gives CDR1 SGHTA, CDR2 FQGTGA. The CDR3 nucleotides are TGTGCCAGCAGCTCGGGGACCGGGACAGGTTTCTACGAGCAGTACTTC. This sequence encodes CASSSGTGTGFYEQYF.

The J gene is TRBJ2-7, the V gene TRBV5-1; 7 nucleotides align to TRBD1. Losses at the gene ends were 1 base for V and 3 bases for J; bases not matched to a gene: 1. Germline V lookup: CDR1 SGHRS, CDR2 YFSETQ. The CDR3 sequence is 13 residues long. The CDR3 bases are TGCGCCAGCAGCTTGACAGGGGACTACGAGCAGTACTTC. Its protein product is CASSLTGDYEQYF.

This clonotype was seen repeatedly, ten times or more. V usage is TRBV4-3 and J usage is TRBJ2-7, with 10 bases lining up with TRBD1. Germline values: CDR1 LGHNA, CDR2 YSLEER. This CDR3 contains 14 residues. After removal of 4 bases from V and 5 bases from J, the junction contained 5 bases not matched to a gene. The CDR3 is CASSPGQGKDEQYF. CDR3 in DNA: TGCGCCAGCAGCCCGGGACAGGGGAAAGACGAGCAGTACTTC.

This clonotype has just a few counts. V and J are TRBV7-9 and TRBJ2-4, with D perhaps given as TRBD1 or TRBD2 (5 bases each). This CDR3 region has 16 residues. V was trimmed by 5 bases and J by 5 bases, leaving 19 bases between them. Germline V gene sequence: CDR1 SEHNR, CDR2 FQNEAQ (reference sequence). CDR3 in amino acids: CASSGPVSPGQNIQYF. The CDR3 DNA sequence: TGTGCCAGCAGCGGACCCGTAAGCCCGGGACAAAACATTCAGTACTTC.

This clonotype was detected ten times or more. The rearrangement joins TRBV12-3 or TRBV12-4 to TRBJ1-1; D uncertain. The V gene lost 6 bases and the J gene lost 1 base, with 12 bases spanning the gap. This CDR3 is 14 amino acids long. The CDR3 DNA sequence: TGTGCCAGCAGCCTCCGCAGCGGGAACACTGAAGCTTTCTTT. This encodes CASSLRSGNTEAFF.

This clonotype was detected a few times. The genes are TRBV10-3 and TRBJ2-2; D ambiguous. CDR1 and CDR2 from the germline V gene are ENHRY and SYGVKD. The CDR3 loop spans 11 amino acids. The germline V and J ends were trimmed by 3 bases and 12 bases, with 8 bases remaining between them. The CDR3 DNA reads as TGTGCCATCAGTGACAGCGAGAAGCTGTTTTTT. Translation: CAISDSEKLFF.

In its sample, this clonotype was seen a few times. CDR3 sequence (DNA): TGTGCCACCGGACTGAGCTCCTATAATTCACCCCTCCACTTT. Translating gives CATGLSSYNSPLHF. V and J are TRBV6-5 and TRBJ1-6; D is ambiguous. Germline values: CDR1 MNHEY, CDR2 SVGAGI. Trimming left V 10 bases short and J 0 bases short, with 10 bases between. The CDR3 loop spans 14 amino acids.

This clonotype was seen repeatedly, ten times or more. The rearrangement uses TRBV11-2 and TRBJ1-1; D gene unclear. The V end was cut by 5 bases, the J end by 10 bases, with 17 bases between. Per the germline V gene, CDR1 is SGHAT and CDR2 is FQNNGV. The CDR3 contains 13 residues. The CDR3, as DNA: TGTGCCAGCAGCCCCCAGAGCCGCGCCCCAGCTTTCTTT. The encoded protein is CASSPQSRAPAFF.

The chain couples TRBV28 to TRBJ1-6; TRBD1 aligns across 7 bases. Trimming removed 5 bases from V and 7 bases from J; junction bases left unmatched: 8. The CDR3 is 15 residues long. The germline V gene encodes CDR1 MDHEN and CDR2 SYDVKM. CDR3 region: CASSRQGVVNSPLHF. CDR3 nucleotide sequence: TGTGCCAGCAGTCGCCAGGGGGTTGTAAATTCACCCCTCCACTTT.

This clonotype was observed a few times. The chain combines TRBV29-1 with TRBJ1-2, with a weak D call TRBD1 (6 bases). Trimming pared 6 bases from V and 10 bases from J, leaving 15 bases between. CDR3 length: 11 residues. Germline V gene sequence: CDR1 SQVTM, CDR2 ANQGSEA. The CDR3 coding sequence is TGCAGCGTGAAGGACAGCCTTTACTACACCTTC. This encodes CSVKDSLYYTF.

This clonotype was seen at least ten times. The chain has TRBV6-5 and TRBJ1-1; D remains ambiguous. The V end lost 6 bases, the J end lost 5 bases, and 16 bases lay between the germline ends. Germline loops: CDR1 MNHEY, CDR2 SVGAGI. This CDR3 spans 14 amino acids. This chain's CDR3 is CASSRWESRTEAFF. CDR3 in DNA: TGTGCCAGCAGCCGATGGGAGTCTCGGACTGAAGCTTTCTTT.

This clonotype occurred a few times. This chain joins TRBV3-1 and TRBJ1-5; possible D gene TRBD1, 6 bases. V lost 1 base and J 7 bases, leaving 11 bases between the germline ends. The CDR3 is 14 amino acids. CDR1 and CDR2 from the germline V gene are LGHDT and YNNKEL (reference sequence). The CDR3 DNA reads as TGTGCCAGCAGCCAAGGAACAGGGAGACAGCCCCAGCATTTT. Its protein product is CASSQGTGRQPQHF.

V and J are TRBV20-1 and TRBJ1-2; D perhaps matches TRBD1 (5 bases). CDR3 length equals 12 residues. Germline CDR1 is DFQATT and CDR2 is SNEGSKA (reference sequence). The V end lost 6 bases, the J end lost 3 bases, and 11 bases lay between the germline ends. Written as DNA, the CDR3 is TGCAGTGCCAGGATGGGGGACTATGGCTACACCTTC. It encodes CSARMGDYGYTF.

This clonotype showed up many times. The V and J genes are TRBV5-1 and TRBJ1-4, with D unresolved. The V gene lost 4 bases and the J gene lost 4 bases, with 8 bases spanning the gap. Germline CDR1 is SGHRS and CDR2 is YFSETQ. The CDR3 length is 13 residues. CDR3 amino acids: CASSGANNEKLFF. The CDR3 coding sequence is TGCGCCAGCAGCGGTGCAAATAATGAAAAACTGTTTTTT.

This clonotype has ten or more counts. The J gene is TRBJ2-1, the V gene TRBV7-8; TRBD2 matches at 15 bases. The germline CDR1 and CDR2 sequences are SGHVS and FQNEAQ. This CDR3 has 16 amino acids. Trimming took 5 bases from V and 7 from J; bases not matched to a gene: 6. CDR3 sequence reads: CASSRLGTSGRNEQFF. For the CDR3, the DNA is TGTGCCAGCAGCCGGCTTGGGACTAGCGGGAGGAATGAGCAGTTCTTC.

With respect to this clonotype: A read error is possible here, since a much larger clone lies one base away. V and J are TRBV12-3 or TRBV12-4 and TRBJ2-3, with D possibly matching TRBD1 (5 bases). This CDR3 region has 12 residues. CDR3 residues: CASSFYTGTQYF. For the CDR3, the DNA is TGTGCCAGCAGTTTCTACACAGGTACGCAGTATTTT.

This clonotype was found many times. This chain links TRBV7-6 with TRBJ2-5, with 8 bases aligning to TRBD1. This CDR3 contains 14 residues. Germline CDR1 reads SGHVS; CDR2 reads FNYEAQ. V was clipped by 1 base and J by 5 bases; unmatched bases: 3. CDR3 sequence: CASSLETGAETQYF. CDR3 coding DNA: TGTGCCAGCAGCTTAGAGACAGGGGCCGAGACCCAGTACTTC.

The table lists this clonotype with many counts. The chain uses TRBV12-3 or TRBV12-4 and TRBJ2-5; D is possibly TRBD1 (6 bases). The CDR3 spans 14 residues. Trimming left V 6 bases short and J 1 base short, with 12 bases between. The CDR3 DNA reads as TGTGCCAGCAGCATAACAGGGATCCAAGAGACCCAGTACTTC. Protein: CASSITGIQETQYF.

This clonotype was found a few times. The chain carries TRBV7-3 and TRBJ2-3; D not certain. Germline loops: CDR1 SGHTA, CDR2 FQGTGA. This CDR3 is built from 13 residues. With 5 bases removed from V and 2 bases from J, the gap between germline ends came to 8 bases. CDR3 sequence (DNA): TGTGCCAGCAGCCGCGGTTACACAGATACGCAGTATTTT. Translated, it gives CASSRGYTDTQYF. The whole variable domain, remainder taken from reference TRBV7-3 and TRBJ2-3, is GAGVSQTPSNKVTEKGKYVELRCDPISGHTALYWYRQSLGQGPEFLIYFQGTGAADDSGLPNDRFFAVRPEGSVSTLKIQRTERGDSAVYLCASSRGYTDTQYFGPGTRLTVL.

This clonotype was seen ten or more times. The genes are TRBV5-4 and TRBJ2-2; possibly TRBD2 for D (5 bases). Germline values: CDR1 SGHNT, CDR2 YYREEE (reference sequence). The CDR3 totals 13 residues. Deletions cut 2 bases from V and 7 bases from J, with 9 bases between. CDR3 bases: TGTGCCAGCAGCTTAGGAGGTATCGGGGAGCTGTTTTTT. This sequence encodes CASSLGGIGELFF.